These 3 T cell receptor beta chains were sequenced from one sample in a study of regulatory T cells in long-lasting Graves disease. Sequencing libraries for TCR beta were prepared with iRepertoire HTBI primers and Arm-PCR of CDR3 regions. In TCRdb, the multiplex PCR reads were re-called with MiXCR into one record per CDR3 protein. The table includes roughly 420,000 distinct CDR3 sequences, about 17% detected once. Time point given: newly diagnosed GD, antithyroid drugs for less than 3 months. The TCR library used RNA extracted from PBMCs. The same sample was also used in a study of T cells in Graves' hyperthyroidism and ophthalmopathy.

The sample here was peripheral blood mononuclear cells (PBMCs), taken at new diagnosis, from a patient treated with antithyroid drugs. All receptors derive from a woman younger than 45 with Graves disease.

Ten or more counts support this clonotype. V gene TRBV2 combines with J gene TRBJ2-2; 11 nucleotides line up with TRBD2. The V gene's germline CDR1 is SNHLY and CDR2 FYNNEI. The V gene end was trimmed by 5 bases and the J gene end by 8 bases; junction bases not matched to a gene: 13. The CDR3 is 17 residues long. CDR3 coding DNA: TGTGCCAGCAGTTACACGATAGCGGGAGGGCCCTCGGGGGAGCTGTTTTTT. Translated: CASSYTIAGGPSGELFF. The full variable domain, completed using reference TRBV2 and TRBJ2-2, is EPEVTQTPSHQVTQMGQEVILRCVPISNHLYFYWYRQILGQKVEFLVSFYNNEISEKSEIFDDQFSVERPDGSNFTLKIRSTKLEDSAMYFCASSYTIAGGPSGELFFGEGSRLTVL.

This clonotype was found many times. The rearrangement links TRBV28 to TRBJ1-5; D gene ambiguous. Germline V gene lookup returns CDR1 MDHEN and CDR2 SYDVKM. The V and J ends lost 10 bases and 10 bases respectively, with 17 bases between them. This CDR3 contains 12 residues. The CDR3 loop reads CATGPKGIPQHF. The CDR3 region has the DNA TGTGCCACCGGACCCAAGGGTATTCCCCAGCATTTT.

This clonotype was found many times. This rearrangement joins TRBV7-9 to TRBJ1-6; TRBD1 agrees at 7 bases. V dropped 5 bases and J dropped 7; count of bases not matched to a gene: 5. CDR3 size: 14 residues. The germline V gene has CDR1 SEHNR and CDR2 FQNEAQ (reference sequence). Here the CDR3 DNA reads TGTGCCAGCAGCCTAACACAGGGGAATTCACCCCTCCACTTT. Encoded protein: CASSLTQGNSPLHF.